This note documents a single T cell receptor beta chain sequence. Its specificity is not known. The record originates from a study of T-cell memory formation after mild COVID-19. At the level of the study: Across donors, TCR clusters were largely donor specific.

Study observations and caveats: A balance of CD4 and CD8 characterized clones contracting day 15 to 85, whereas later expanders leaned CD4+. Some clones that responded turned up in pre-infection memory, which suggests that cross-reactive memory joined in.

Each CDR3 protein is one row after TCRdb ran MiXCR on the 5' RACE reads. Of 90,000 to 120,000 distinct CDR3 sequences in the sample, about an eighth are singletons; the top ten hold 39%. V gave up 5 bases and J gave up 6 bases; unmatched junction bases: 14. The CDR3 consists of 17 residues. Germline V gene data show CDR1 as SGHTA and CDR2 as FQGTGA. Sequencing was performed on PBMCs or a T cell subset sorted from them (not recorded which). This clonotype was obtained from a young man who had mild COVID-19 (a few samples of this study predate the infection). Cell type and time point are not known. The chain employs TRBV7-3 and TRBJ2-2, with TRBD1 identical over 8 bases. This chain's CDR3 is CASSPGVTGADPGELFF. CDR3 nucleotides: TGTGCCAGCAGCCCAGGAGTGACAGGGGCCGACCCCGGGGAGCTGTTTTTT.